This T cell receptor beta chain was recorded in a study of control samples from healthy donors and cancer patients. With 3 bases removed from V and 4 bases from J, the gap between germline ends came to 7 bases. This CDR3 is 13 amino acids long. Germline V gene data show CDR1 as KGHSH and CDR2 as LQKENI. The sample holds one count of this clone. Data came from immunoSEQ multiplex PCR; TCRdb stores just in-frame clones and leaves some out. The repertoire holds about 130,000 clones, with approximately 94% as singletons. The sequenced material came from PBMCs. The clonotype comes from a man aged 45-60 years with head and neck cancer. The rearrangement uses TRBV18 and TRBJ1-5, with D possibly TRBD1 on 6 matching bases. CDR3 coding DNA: TGTGCCAGCTCACCGGGGACAAATCAGCCCCAGCATTTT. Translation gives CASSPGTNQPQHF.